This T cell receptor beta chain was identified during a study of blood T cell repertoires in COVID-19. The protocol was immunoSEQ multiplex PCR, while the TCRdb copy is restricted to in-frame clones and leaves out a portion. The sample consists of about 55,000 clones, roughly 80% of them appearing once. This clone was observed a handful of times. V shed 2 bases and J shed 3 bases, with 13 bases lying between them. The CDR3 length is 16 residues. Germline loops: CDR1 SGHAT, CDR2 FQNNGV. The sample taken for sequencing was peripheral blood. This sequence joins TRBV11-2 and TRBJ1-4, with D perhaps TRBD1 (5 bases). The source of this sequence is a human donor in a cohort sampled during active or convalescent COVID-19. In DNA form, the CDR3 reads TGTGCCAGCAGCTTAAGTCGCACGACAGCTAATGAAAAACTGTTTTTT. This gives the protein CASSLSRTTANEKLFF.